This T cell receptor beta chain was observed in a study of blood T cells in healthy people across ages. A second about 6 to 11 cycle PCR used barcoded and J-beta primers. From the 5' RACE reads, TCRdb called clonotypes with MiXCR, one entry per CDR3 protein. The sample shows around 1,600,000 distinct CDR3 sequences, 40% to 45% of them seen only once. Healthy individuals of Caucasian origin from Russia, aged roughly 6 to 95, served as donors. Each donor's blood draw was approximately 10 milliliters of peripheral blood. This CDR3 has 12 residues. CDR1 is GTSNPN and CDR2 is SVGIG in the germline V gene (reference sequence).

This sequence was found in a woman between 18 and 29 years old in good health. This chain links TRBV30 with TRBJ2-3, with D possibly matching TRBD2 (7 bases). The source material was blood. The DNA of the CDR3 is TGTGCTAGAGGGGGGGTGGCAGATACGCAGTATTTT. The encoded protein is CARGGVADTQYF.